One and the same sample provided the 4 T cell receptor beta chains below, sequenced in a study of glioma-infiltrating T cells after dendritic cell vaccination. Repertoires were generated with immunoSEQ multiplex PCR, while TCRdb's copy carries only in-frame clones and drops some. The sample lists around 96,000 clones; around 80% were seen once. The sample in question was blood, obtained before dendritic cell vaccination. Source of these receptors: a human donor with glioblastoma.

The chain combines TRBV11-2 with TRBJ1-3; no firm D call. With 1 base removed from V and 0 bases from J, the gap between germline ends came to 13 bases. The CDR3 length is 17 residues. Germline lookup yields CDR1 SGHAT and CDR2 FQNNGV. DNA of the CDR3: TGTGCCAGCAGCTTAGTGGATGGTCCGGGCTCTGGAAACACCATATATTTT. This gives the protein CASSLVDGPGSGNTIYF.

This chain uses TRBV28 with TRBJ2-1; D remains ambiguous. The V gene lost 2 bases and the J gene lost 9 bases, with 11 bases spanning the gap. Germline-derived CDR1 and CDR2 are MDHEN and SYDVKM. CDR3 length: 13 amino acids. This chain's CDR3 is CASSLLGRFEQFF. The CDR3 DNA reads TGTGCCAGCAGTTTACTTGGGCGATTTGAGCAGTTCTTC. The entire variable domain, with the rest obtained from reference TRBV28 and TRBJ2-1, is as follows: DVKVTQSSRYLVKRTGEKVFLECVQDMDHENMFWYRQDPGLGLRLIYFSYDVKMKEKGDIPEGYSVSREKKERFSLILESASTNQTSMYLCASSLLGRFEQFFGPGTRLTVL.

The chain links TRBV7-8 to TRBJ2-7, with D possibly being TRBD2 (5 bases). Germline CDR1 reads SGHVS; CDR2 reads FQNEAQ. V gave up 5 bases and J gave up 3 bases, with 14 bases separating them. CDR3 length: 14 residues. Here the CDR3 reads CASSRSTGLYEQYF. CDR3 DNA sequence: TGTGCCAGCAGCCGCTCAACTGGACTCTACGAGCAGTACTTC.

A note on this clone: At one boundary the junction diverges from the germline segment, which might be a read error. The CDR3 region has the DNA TGTGCTAGCAGCTTGGGGACTAGCGGGGGGGAGCAGTACTTC. It yields the protein CASSLGTSGGEQYF. V and J are TRBV7-7 and TRBJ2-7, with TRBD2 matching over 15 bases. CDR1 SSHAT and CDR2 FNYEAQ come from the germline V gene (reference sequence). The CDR3 sequence is 14 residues long.